These 25 T cell receptor beta chains originate from one sample sequenced in a study of cytomegalovirus exposure and HLA in healthy donors. The PCR ran on 60 Vbeta and 13 Jbeta primers. The table came from immunoSEQ multiplex PCR; TCRdb's copy has only in-frame clones and leaves some out. The table shows about 200,000 clones, with 75% to 90% occurring only once. The sample consisted of PBMCs. These receptor sequences come from a woman aged 40 to 50 in good health and CMV-seronegative.

The V and J genes are TRBV28 and TRBJ2-1, with 10 nucleotides matching TRBD2. The V segment lost 6 bases and the J segment 5 bases; nucleotides outside the gene matches: 7. In germline, CDR1 is MDHEN, CDR2 SYDVKM. CDR3 length: 15 amino acids. Here the CDR3 reads CASSLAGVRDNEQFF. The CDR3 bases are TGTGCCAGCAGCCTAGCGGGAGTTCGCGACAATGAGCAGTTCTTC.

The gene calls are TRBV29-1 and TRBJ2-7; TRBD2 might be the D (7 bases). This CDR3 spans 13 amino acids. Trimming shortened V by 6 bases and J by 3 bases, and 15 bases separated the two germline ends. CDR1 and CDR2 (germline): SQVTM, ANQGSEA. CDR3 DNA sequence: TGCAGCGTAAGGGGGGGGAAAAACTACGAGCAGTACTTC. Its translation is CSVRGGKNYEQYF.

The rearrangement uses TRBV29-1 and TRBJ1-1; 12 nucleotides align to TRBD1. The CDR3 has 17 amino acids. Germline-derived CDR1 and CDR2 are SQVTM and ANQGSEA. V lost 7 bases and J lost 5; bases outside the gene matches: 17. This CDR3 reads CSALGQGASRVRTEAFF. The CDR3 bases are TGCAGCGCATTGGGACAGGGGGCTTCTCGTGTTCGGACTGAAGCTTTCTTT.

The rearrangement uses TRBV5-6 and TRBJ2-7; 10 positions match TRBD2. The germline gives CDR1 SGHDT, CDR2 YYEEEE. Losses at the gene ends were 1 base for V and 6 bases for J; bases not matched to a gene: 7. This CDR3 has 15 amino acids. The CDR3 spells CASSLTLAGAGEQYF. The DNA of the CDR3 is TGTGCCAGCAGCTTGACCCTAGCGGGAGCTGGCGAGCAGTACTTC.

The J gene is TRBJ2-7, the V gene TRBV29-1; TRBD1 aligns across 9 bases. The germline V gene has CDR1 SQVTM and CDR2 ANQGSEA. Trimming took 4 bases from V and 10 from J; bases not matched to a gene: 14. CDR3 length: 14 residues. CDR3 residues: CSVVPRTGDGRQYF. For the CDR3, the DNA is TGCAGCGTTGTACCCCGGACAGGGGACGGCCGACAGTACTTC.

This rearrangement joins TRBV11-1 to TRBJ2-7, with D unresolved. CDR3 size: 13 residues. V gave up 2 bases and J gave up 4 bases, with 9 bases separating them. Germline-derived CDR1 and CDR2 are SGHAT and FQDESV (reference sequence). The CDR3 nucleotides read TGTGCCAGCAGCTTATATCGAGGATACGAGCAGTACTTC. It encodes CASSLYRGYEQYF.

In DNA, the CDR3 is TGTGCCTGGAGAAGCTCCGGGACAAGGGGCGGCTACACCTTC. This gives the protein CAWRSSGTRGGYTF. The chain recombines TRBV30 with TRBJ1-2; D is possibly TRBD1 (6 bases). V lost 3 bases and J lost 8, with 19 bases in between. Germline CDR1 is GTSNPN and CDR2 is SVGIG (reference sequence). The CDR3 runs 14 residues.

The chain links TRBV7-2 to TRBJ2-2; D may be TRBD2 (6 bases). The CDR3 extends over 17 amino acids. CDR1 SGHTA and CDR2 FQGNSA come from the germline V gene. Deletions cut 2 bases from V and 5 bases from J, with 18 bases between. The CDR3 reads CASSLFAGSSGTGELFF. The CDR3 nucleotides are TGTGCCAGCAGCTTATTCGCGGGCTCGAGCGGGACCGGGGAGCTGTTTTTT.

The chain recombines TRBV14 with TRBJ1-2; tentatively, D is TRBD1 (6 bases). Trimming took off 1 base at V and 4 bases at J, with 13 bases between the two ends. Germline loops: CDR1 SGHDN, CDR2 FVKESK. CDR3 length: 15 residues. This chain's CDR3 is CASSQGGRLLYGYTF. The CDR3 DNA follows: TGTGCCAGCAGCCAAGGGGGGCGCCTGCTCTATGGCTACACCTTC.

V is TRBV27 and J is TRBJ1-6; no clear D gene. Trimming took off 0 bases at V and 0 bases at J, with 6 bases between the two ends. Germline CDR1 reads MNHEY; CDR2 reads SMNVEV (reference sequence). This CDR3 is 16 amino acids long. CDR3 sequence reads: CASSLSGVSYNSPLHF. In DNA form, the CDR3 reads TGTGCCAGCAGTTTATCTGGAGTCTCCTATAATTCACCCCTCCACTTT.

The rearrangement links TRBV27 to TRBJ1-2; weak D call: TRBD1 (6 bases). Trimming stripped 3 bases from V and 8 bases from J, with 13 bases between. The length of the CDR3 is 13 residues. Per the germline V gene, CDR1 is MNHEY and CDR2 is SMNVEV (reference sequence). The CDR3 DNA is TGTGCCAGCAGTTTCCTACAGGGTGACGGCTACACCTTC. Encoded protein: CASSFLQGDGYTF.

This clone was seen a few times. The sample holds other DNA sequences that translate to the same CDR3. The chain has TRBV5-1 and TRBJ2-7; 9 bases are shared with TRBD1. The length of the CDR3 is 15 residues. In germline, CDR1 is SGHRS, CDR2 YFSETQ. V lost 0 bases to trimming and J lost 1 base; unmatched junction nucleotides: 2. The CDR3 is CASSLATGGSYEQYF. For the CDR3, the DNA is TGCGCCAGCAGCTTGGCGACAGGGGGTTCCTACGAGCAGTACTTC.

This chain links TRBV28 with TRBJ1-5; the D gene is possibly TRBD1 (6 bases). The V gene's germline CDR1 is MDHEN and CDR2 SYDVKM. V lost 8 bases and J lost 6, with 11 bases in between. The CDR3 spans 12 residues. The DNA for the CDR3 is TGTGCCAGCGGCAGGGGAACTCAGCCCCAGCATTTT. Translation gives CASGRGTQPQHF.

DNA of the CDR3: TGTGCCAGCAGCGGACAGGGAGACCAGCCCCAGCATTTT. It encodes CASSGQGDQPQHF. V usage is TRBV9 and J usage is TRBJ1-5; TRBD1 matches at 7 bases. The junction had 4 bases not matched to a gene; V was cut back by 3 bases and J by 7 bases. CDR1 SGDLS and CDR2 YYNGEE come from the germline V gene. The CDR3 is 13 residues long.

The chain uses TRBV2 and TRBJ2-7; a possible D gene is TRBD2 (7 bases). V was shortened by 7 bases and J by 3 bases, with 19 bases between the two germline ends. Germline lookup yields CDR1 SNHLY and CDR2 FYNNEI. The CDR3 consists of 15 residues. The chain's CDR3 is CASKAGTTNFYEQYF. CDR3 nucleotide sequence: TGTGCCAGCAAAGCGGGGACAACAAATTTCTACGAGCAGTACTTC.

The chain recombines TRBV2 with TRBJ2-3; 10 positions agree with TRBD1. Germline V gene lookup returns CDR1 SNHLY and CDR2 FYNNEI. The CDR3 is 15 residues long. Trimming removed 8 bases from V and 3 bases from J; junction bases left unmatched: 8. CDR3 sequence: CASLRQGAWTDTQYF. CDR3 nucleotides: TGTGCCAGCCTGAGACAGGGGGCGTGGACAGATACGCAGTATTTT. The full variable domain, in which reference TRBV2 and TRBJ2-3 provide the parts outside the CDR3, is EPEVTQTPSHQVTQMGQEVILRCVPISNHLYFYWYRQILGQKVEFLVSFYNNEISEKSEIFDDQFSVERPDGSNFTLKIRSTKLEDSAMYFCASLRQGAWTDTQYFGPGTRLTVL.

This chain uses TRBV4-1 with TRBJ2-1; the match to TRBD2 covers 9 bases. The junction had 8 bases not matched to a gene; V was cut back by 2 bases and J by 6 bases. The CDR3 covers 16 residues. From germline, CDR1 is MGHRA and CDR2 YSYEKL. In nucleotides, the CDR3 is TGCGCCAGCAGCCAACCTCTAGCGGGAAGCTCCAATGAGCAGTTCTTC. It translates to CASSQPLAGSSNEQFF.

The V and J genes are TRBV19 and TRBJ2-7; 9 nucleotides match TRBD1. Per the germline V gene, CDR1 is LNHDA and CDR2 is SQIVND (reference sequence). The CDR3 has 13 residues. With 4 bases clipped from V and 7 bases from J, the junction kept 5 bases outside the gene matches. As DNA, the CDR3 is TGTGCCAGTAGTAACCACAGGGGGCAAGAGCAGTACTTC. It translates to CASSNHRGQEQYF.

The rearrangement joins TRBV30 to TRBJ2-7, with D unresolved. The CDR3 loop spans 12 amino acids. Deletions cut 8 bases from V and 0 bases from J, with 11 bases between. The germline V gene encodes CDR1 GTSNPN and CDR2 SVGIG (reference sequence). As DNA, the CDR3 is TGTGCCCTGAGCCGGAGCTCCTACGAGCAGTACTTC. This codes for CALSRSSYEQYF.

A few counts support this clone. The chain links TRBV6-1 to TRBJ2-6; D unresolved. Germline lookup yields CDR1 MNHNS and CDR2 SASEGT. The CDR3 is 15 amino acids. V lost 5 bases to trimming and J lost 4 bases, with 12 bases between them. Written as DNA, the CDR3 is TGTGCCAGCAGTCTAAGCATGTCCGGGGCCAACGTCCTGACTTTC. It is translated as CASSLSMSGANVLTF.

The gene calls are TRBV7-9 and TRBJ2-3, with 7 bases that match TRBD1. The CDR3 contains 15 residues. The trim removed 5 bases at V and 2 bases at J, leaving 7 bases unmatched. Germline V gene sequence: CDR1 SEHNR, CDR2 FQNEAQ (reference sequence). CDR3 amino acids: CASSRKGADTDTQYF. In nucleotides, the CDR3 is TGTGCCAGCAGCCGAAAGGGGGCTGACACAGATACGCAGTATTTT.

The genes are TRBV7-5 and TRBJ1-5; the table's D call TRBD1 went unverified against the DNA. TRBV7-5 is listed as a pseudogene. This CDR3 has 21 residues. CDR3 protein: CVRSLFVLFRIPGTPNQPQHF. Here the CDR3 DNA reads TGTGTCAGAAGCTTATTTGTCTTGTTTCGAATACCCGGGACACCCAATCAGCCCCAGCATTTT.

The chain links TRBV4-1 to TRBJ2-5; 7 bases are shared with TRBD1. The J segment lost 5 bases and the V segment lost 6 bases, leaving 0 bases of the junction unmatched. This CDR3 has 11 residues. Germline CDR1 reads MGHRA; CDR2 reads YSYEKL. In DNA, the CDR3 is TGCGCCAGCAGAGGGGGCGAGACCCAGTACTTC. Translating it yields CASRGGETQYF.

This clone was picked up a small number of times. The genes are TRBV28 and TRBJ2-7; possible D gene TRBD2, 7 bases. CDR1 and CDR2 from the germline V gene are MDHEN and SYDVKM. The V and J ends lost 5 bases and 4 bases respectively, with 15 bases between them. The CDR3 totals 14 residues. CDR3 sequence: CASSGWGGLYEQYF. The CDR3 bases are TGTGCCAGCAGTGGGTGGGGGGGCTTATACGAGCAGTACTTC.

This clone occurred a few times. The rearrangement links TRBV28 to TRBJ2-2, with a tentative D call TRBD2 (6 bases). V was clipped by 3 bases and J by 5 bases, with 10 bases between them. Germline-derived CDR1 and CDR2 are MDHEN and SYDVKM. This CDR3 region has 14 residues. This CDR3 is CASSFLGGTGELFF. The DNA of the CDR3 is TGTGCCAGCAGTTTTTTAGGAGGGACCGGGGAGCTGTTTTTT.